This T cell receptor (beta chain) originates from a study of T-cell memory formation after mild COVID-19. Study-wide results and caveats: The CD4+ clones that contracted clustered mainly within CM and EM, and the CD8+ clones concentrated in EMRA. Memory from before infection featured some responding clones, which suggests cross-reactive memory joined. Nothing confirmed that second-wave clones peaking on day 37 were specific for SARS-CoV-2.

The length of the CDR3 is 20 residues. CDR1 is SGDLS, CDR2 YYNGEE, per germline. V was clipped by 4 bases and J by 6 bases; unmatched bases: 17. In its sample, this clonotype was seen a few times. Its target is unknown. TCRdb ran MiXCR on the 5' RACE reads and lists one entry per CDR3 protein. The sample carries 300,000 to 400,000 distinct CDR3 sequences, roughly 21% recorded once. The chain links TRBV9 to TRBJ2-2, with 14 bases lining up with TRBD2. Sample: PBMCs or a T cell subset sorted from them (not recorded which). The receptor was isolated from an adult woman who had mild COVID-19 (a few samples of this study predate the infection). Cell type and time point are not known. In DNA form, the CDR3 reads TGTGCCAGCAGCCCCAGCATCTCCGGGACTAGCGGGAGAGGGGCCGGGGAGCTGTTTTTT. Protein product: CASSPSISGTSGRGAGELFF.